The following is a TCR beta chain sequence with its context. J lost 2 bases, V lost 2 bases, and 13 bases had no gene match. The CDR3 runs 17 residues. CDR1 and CDR2 (germline): SGHRS, YFSETQ. The entry originates in a study of control samples from healthy donors and cancer patients. Only in-frame clones appear in the TCRdb table, and some are missing; sequencing was by immunoSEQ multiplex PCR. The data contain around 50,000 clones, around 95% of them singletons. Sequenced sample: blood. V usage is TRBV5-1 and J usage is TRBJ2-7; 7 bases fit TRBD2. This TCR was sampled from a young man in good health. CDR3 protein: CASSFGLAALPTYEQYF. The CDR3, as DNA: TGCGCCAGCAGCTTCGGTCTAGCGGCTCTTCCCACCTACGAGCAGTACTTC.